One and the same sample provided the 15 T cell receptor beta chains below, sequenced in a study of T cells in Graves' hyperthyroidism and ophthalmopathy. It was RNA transcripts that yielded the amplified TCR beta CDR3 regions. When the TCR CDR3 underwent first-round RT-PCR, the HTBI primer set was used. A single record per CDR3 protein comes from TCRdb applying MiXCR to the multiplex PCR reads. The sample consists of fewer than 250,000 distinct CDR3 sequences, about a sixth of them appearing once. The sample comprised blood. Receptors were obtained from a woman younger than 30 with Graves' ophthalmopathy.

This clonotype was detected ten times or more. The CDR3 protein is CASSQQGDYEQYF. As DNA, the CDR3 is TGTGCCAGCAGCCAACAGGGGGACTACGAGCAGTACTTC. The chain employs TRBV5-5 and TRBJ2-7; 8 nucleotides match TRBD1. This CDR3 is built from 13 residues. Per germline, CDR1 SGHKS and CDR2 YYEKEE (reference sequence). Trimming removed 4 bases from V and 3 bases from J; junction bases left unmatched: 3.

The chain recombines TRBV5-8 with TRBJ2-7; 7 bases align to TRBD2. V gave up 4 bases and J gave up 0 bases; unmatched junction bases: 16. The CDR3 spans 18 residues. CDR1 and CDR2 (germline): SGHTS, YDEGEE. Written as DNA, the CDR3 is TGTGCCAGCAGCCCTTGGGGGGGAACTATGACAAACTCCTACGAGCAGTACTTC. This codes for CASSPWGGTMTNSYEQYF.

At least ten counts were recorded for this clonotype. In DNA, the CDR3 is TGTGCCAGCAGCCCCGGGGTCACCGGGGAGCTGTTTTTT. It codes for CASSPGVTGELFF. The genes are TRBV11-2 and TRBJ2-2; tentative D call: TRBD2 (5 bases). The CDR3 has 13 residues. The germline CDR1 and CDR2 sequences are SGHAT and FQNNGV. V gave up 5 bases and J gave up 4 bases, with 8 bases separating them.

This clonotype was seen ten or more times. This rearrangement joins TRBV29-1 to TRBJ2-7, with 8 positions matching TRBD2. Germline values: CDR1 SQVTM, CDR2 ANQGSEA. V gave up 4 bases and J gave up 2 bases; unmatched junction bases: 13. CDR3 length: 16 residues. Written as DNA, the CDR3 is TGCAGCGTTGTCGGGGGGGGCAAGGCACCAACCTACGAGCAGTACTTC. Its translation is CSVVGGGKAPTYEQYF.

The table lists this clonotype with many counts. The genes are TRBV25-1 and TRBJ1-1, with D hard to call. V lost 3 bases, J lost 5 bases, and 10 bases lay in between. CDR3 length: 13 residues. From germline, CDR1 is MGHDK and CDR2 SYGVNS. CDR3 in amino acids: CASSDYLGTEAFF. The CDR3 region has the DNA TGTGCCAGCAGTGATTATTTGGGGACTGAAGCTTTCTTT.

This clonotype has ten or more counts. This rearrangement joins TRBV4-3 to TRBJ2-7; D could derive from TRBD1 or TRBD2 (6 bases each). Germline assignment: CDR1 LGHNA and CDR2 YSLEER. The CDR3 is made up of 16 amino acids. Trimming removed 1 base at V and 3 bases at J, with 16 bases between. The CDR3 nucleotides are TGCGCCAGCAGCCAAGGCGCGGGACACTGGGACTACGAGCAGTACTTC. Translating it yields CASSQGAGHWDYEQYF.

This clonotype came up a few times. A much larger clone lies a single base off, so this may be a read error. V gene TRBV27 combines with J gene TRBJ1-5; TRBD1 agrees at 9 bases. The CDR3 sequence is 16 residues long. CDR1 MNHEY and CDR2 SMNVEV come from the germline V gene (reference sequence). With 2 bases clipped from V and 9 bases from J, the junction kept 11 bases outside the gene matches. CDR3: CASSLTWTGADRPQHF. CDR3 bases: TGTGCCAGCAGTTTAACTTGGACAGGGGCGGATCGGCCCCAGCATTTT.

This clonotype has at least ten counts. The chain has TRBV5-1 and TRBJ1-2; D is ambiguous. Trimming left V 0 bases short and J 8 bases short, with 11 bases between. The CDR3 totals 13 residues. Germline CDR1 reads SGHRS; CDR2 reads YFSETQ. The CDR3 nucleotides read TGCGCCAGCAGCTTGGGCTCCGCGGGGGGCTACACCTTC. This translates into CASSLGSAGGYTF.

This clonotype was recorded at least ten times. The V and J genes are TRBV19 and TRBJ2-1, with TRBD2 matching 9 bases. Germline-derived CDR1 and CDR2 are LNHDA and SQIVND (reference sequence). The CDR3 extends over 17 amino acids. Trimming removed 5 bases from V and 4 bases from J; junction bases left unmatched: 12. CDR3: CASSDPAGGPLYNEQFF. DNA of the CDR3: TGTGCCAGTAGTGACCCAGCGGGAGGACCACTTTACAATGAGCAGTTCTTC.

This clonotype was seen ten or more times. The chain joins TRBV27 to TRBJ2-1; 7 positions agree with TRBD2. Germline CDR1 is MNHEY and CDR2 is SMNVEV (reference sequence). V was pared by 5 bases and J by 8 bases, with 12 bases of the junction left unmatched. The CDR3 spans 15 residues. CDR3 amino acids: CASSAIGTTEDEQFF. The CDR3 DNA reads as TGTGCCAGCAGTGCGATCGGGACTACTGAAGATGAGCAGTTCTTC.

This clonotype was counted ten times or more. The chain carries TRBV6-1 and TRBJ1-3; D remains unclear. The CDR3 runs 14 residues. V was cut by 6 bases and J by 0 bases, with 9 bases left in between. Germline V gene sequence: CDR1 MNHNS, CDR2 SASEGT. CDR3 sequence: CASRSGFSGNTIYF. The CDR3 DNA follows: TGTGCCAGCAGGTCAGGATTCTCTGGAAACACCATATATTTT.

This clonotype was observed many times. This chain connects TRBV7-9 to TRBJ2-7, with 11 bases identical to TRBD2. V was pared by 5 bases and J by 6 bases, with 6 bases of the junction left unmatched. The CDR3 is 14 residues long. In germline, CDR1 is SEHNR, CDR2 FQNEAQ (reference sequence). CDR3 DNA: TGTGCCAGCAGCACGACAGGACTAGCGGGCGAGCAGTACTTC. Encoded protein: CASSTTGLAGEQYF.

This clonotype has a count of ten or more. V is TRBV7-9 and J is TRBJ1-1, with D perhaps matching TRBD1 (5 bases). With 2 bases removed from V and 10 bases from J, the gap between germline ends came to 14 bases. This CDR3 region has 13 residues. Germline loops: CDR1 SEHNR, CDR2 FQNEAQ (reference sequence). This chain's CDR3 is CASSLISGDSAFF. CDR3 nucleotide sequence: TGTGCCAGCAGCTTAATAAGTGGGGACTCAGCTTTCTTT.

This clonotype was detected a few times. A read error is possible here, since a much larger clone lies one base away. This rearrangement joins TRBV20-1 to TRBJ2-2, with D perhaps given as TRBD1 or TRBD2 (5 bases each). The CDR3 is 14 residues long. Germline assignment: CDR1 DFQATT and CDR2 SNEGSKA (reference sequence). The DNA of the CDR3 is TGCAGTGTGTCCAGGGCGTTTGCCACCGGGGAGCTGTCTTTT. As protein: CSVSRAFATGELSF.

Many counts were recorded for this clonotype. The chain carries TRBV7-9 and TRBJ2-7; 7 positions match TRBD1. Trimming at V came to 0 bases and at J to 0 bases, leaving 5 bases not matched to a gene. The CDR3 totals 16 residues. Per germline, CDR1 SEHNR and CDR2 FQNEAQ (reference sequence). CDR3 protein: CASSLARDRVSYEQYF. The DNA of the CDR3 is TGTGCCAGCAGCTTAGCGCGTGACAGGGTCTCCTACGAGCAGTACTTC. The whole variable domain, remainder taken from reference TRBV7-9 and TRBJ2-7, is DTGVSQNPRHKITKRGQNVTFRCDPISEHNRLYWYRQTLGQGPEFLTYFQNEAQLEKSRLLSDRFSAERPKGSFSTLEIQRTEQGDSAMYLCASSLARDRVSYEQYFGPGTRLTVT.